Presented here are 24 T cell receptor beta chains from one specimen sequenced in a study of CD8+ T cells in alopecia areata. Treatment defined: oral pan-JAK inhibitor, 5-10 mg twice daily. Following RNA extraction, reverse transcription yielded cDNA that acted as the sequencing template. Clones were read by immunoSEQ multiplex PCR, and TCRdb kept only the in-frame ones, dropping some. This table holds hundreds of thousands of clones, approximately 70% found once. Here the sequenced sample was CD4+ T cells sorted from blood, taken around week 44, from a patient treated with tofacitinib. These receptor sequences come from a human donor with alopecia areata.

The chain uses TRBV5-1 and TRBJ2-1, with TRBD2 matching over 12 bases. The CDR3 has 16 residues. From germline, CDR1 is SGHRS and CDR2 YFSETQ. Trimming removed 6 bases from V and 5 bases from J; junction bases left unmatched: 9. The CDR3 sequence: CASTPLLAGGHNEQFF. DNA of the CDR3: TGCGCCAGCACCCCTCTACTAGCGGGGGGCCACAATGAGCAGTTCTTC. Variable domain in full (rest from reference TRBV5-1 and TRBJ2-1): KAGVTQTPRYLIKTRGQQVTLSCSPISGHRSVSWYQQTPGQGLQFLFEYFSETQRNKGNFPGRFSGRQFSNSRSEMNVSTLELGDSALYLCASTPLLAGGHNEQFFGPGTRLTVL.

The table lists this clone with a few counts. This chain uses TRBV7-9 with TRBJ1-6, with TRBD1 matching 9 bases. Losses at the gene ends were 0 bases for V and 9 bases for J; bases not matched to a gene: 6. Germline values: CDR1 SEHNR, CDR2 FQNEAQ (reference sequence). The CDR3 loop spans 16 amino acids. CDR3 residues: CASSLAGTGLGSPLHF. The DNA of the CDR3 is TGTGCCAGCAGCTTAGCGGGGACAGGGTTGGGTTCACCCCTCCACTTT.

A remark on this clone: Distinct nucleotide sequences in the sample also encode this CDR3. The chain couples TRBV29-1 to TRBJ2-3; D unclear. This CDR3 region has 13 residues. V shed 5 bases and J shed 2 bases, with 11 bases lying between them. CDR1 is SQVTM, CDR2 ANQGSEA, per germline. The chain's CDR3 is CSVKGRSTDTQYF. DNA for the CDR3: TGCAGCGTTAAGGGAAGATCCACAGATACGCAGTATTTT.

The chain is built from TRBV7-9 and TRBJ2-2; 9 bases map to TRBD1. Germline CDR1 is SEHNR and CDR2 is FQNEAQ (reference sequence). This CDR3 is 15 amino acids long. After removal of 4 bases from V and 8 bases from J, the junction contained 8 bases not matched to a gene. CDR3 nucleotide sequence: TGTGCCAGCAGCTGGGGACAGGGTTTGACGGGGGAGCTGTTTTTT. It is translated as CASSWGQGLTGELFF.

The chain uses TRBV23-1 and TRBJ1-2, with D unclear. TRBV23-1 is labeled an ORF, and its function is uncertain. Trimming removed 0 bases from V and 3 bases from J, with 8 bases in between. The CDR3 sequence is 14 residues long. CDR3 nucleotides: TGCGCCAGCAGTCAATCGTTGTTGGACTATGGCTACACCTTC. Translated: CASSQSLLDYGYTF.

The chain joins TRBV29-1 to TRBJ1-5; 7 bases are a match to TRBD1. The CDR3 is 13 residues long. Germline V gene sequence: CDR1 SQVTM, CDR2 ANQGSEA. V was pared by 6 bases and J by 6 bases, with 8 bases of the junction left unmatched. The CDR3 sequence is CSVGEQGSQPQHF. Here the CDR3 DNA reads TGCAGCGTAGGTGAACAGGGGTCTCAGCCCCAGCATTTT.

The V gene is TRBV7-2, the J gene TRBJ1-2; no reliable D call. With 5 bases removed from V and 3 bases from J, the gap between germline ends came to 7 bases. Germline V gene data show CDR1 as SGHTA and CDR2 as FQGNSA. This CDR3 region has 12 residues. The CDR3 nucleotides are TGTGCCAGCAGCCGGACGGACTATGGCTACACCTTC. This translates into CASSRTDYGYTF.

This clone was recorded once. This sequence joins TRBV30 and TRBJ1-1, with D hard to call. The CDR3 is 13 residues long. The germline gives CDR1 GTSNPN, CDR2 SVGIG (reference sequence). Trimming cost V 0 bases and J 3 bases, with 8 bases left between them. The CDR3 coding sequence is TGTGCCTGGAGTGTAGTCTCGGACACTGAAGCTTTCTTT. Translating gives CAWSVVSDTEAFF.

The chain carries TRBV20-1 and TRBJ1-1; no clear D. CDR1 and CDR2 (germline): DFQATT, SNEGSKA (reference sequence). V was trimmed by 0 bases and J by 5 bases, leaving 4 bases between them. The CDR3 runs to 11 residues. This CDR3 is CSARDQTEAFF. In DNA form, the CDR3 reads TGCAGTGCTAGAGACCAGACTGAAGCTTTCTTT.

The CDR3: CSVGGQGGLGGYTF. The CDR3 bases are TGCAGCGTTGGAGGACAGGGGGGGTTAGGTGGCTACACCTTC. The chain employs TRBV29-1 and TRBJ1-2, with TRBD1 matching over 10 bases. J was trimmed by 7 bases and V by 4 bases; bases with no gene match: 9. Germline V gene sequence: CDR1 SQVTM, CDR2 ANQGSEA. There are 14 residues in the CDR3.

The J gene is TRBJ2-3, the V gene TRBV7-2; 10 positions match TRBD2. Germline loops: CDR1 SGHTA, CDR2 FQGNSA. This CDR3 is built from 14 residues. V lost 5 bases, J lost 8 bases, and 7 bases stayed unmatched. The CDR3 coding sequence is TGTGCCAGCAGCCCCAGCGGGGGGGGAGGTACGCAGTATTTT. It is translated as CASSPSGGGGTQYF.

In its sample, this clone was seen once. The chain joins TRBV29-1 to TRBJ2-4; no definite D call. V lost 6 bases and J 0 bases, leaving 15 bases between the germline ends. Germline V gene data show CDR1 as SQVTM and CDR2 as ANQGSEA. This CDR3 contains 15 residues. This chain's CDR3 is CSVGPAQLAKNIQYF. CDR3 bases: TGCAGCGTGGGTCCGGCACAACTAGCCAAAAACATTCAGTACTTC. Full variable domain (rest looked up from reference TRBV29-1 and TRBJ2-4): SAVISQKPSRDICQRGTSLTIQCQVDSQVTMMFWYRQQPGQSLTLIATANQGSEATYESGFVIDKFPISRPNLTFSTLTVSNMSPEDSSIYLCSVGPAQLAKNIQYFGAGTRLSVL.

The V call is TRBV6-1, the J call TRBJ2-7; D uncertain. Trimming stripped 6 bases from V and 0 bases from J, with 9 bases between. The germline CDR1 and CDR2 sequences are MNHNS and SASEGT. CDR3 length equals 13 residues. The chain's CDR3 is CASRSLPSYEQYF. In DNA, the CDR3 is TGTGCCAGCAGGTCCCTCCCCTCCTACGAGCAGTACTTC.

This clone was seen a handful of times. V and J are TRBV7-9 and TRBJ2-3; D is uncertain. V was pared by 3 bases and J by 8 bases, with 6 bases between. CDR3 size: 11 residues. CDR1 is SEHNR and CDR2 is FQNEAQ in the germline V gene (reference sequence). The DNA for the CDR3 is TGTGCCAGCAGCTTTGGAACTACGCAGTATTTT. This gives the protein CASSFGTTQYF.

The gene calls are TRBV27 and TRBJ1-1; 7 nucleotides agree with TRBD1. The V gene end was trimmed by 5 bases and the J gene end by 0 bases; junction bases not matched to a gene: 12. CDR3 length equals 17 residues. Looked up from germline, CDR1 is MNHEY and CDR2 is SMNVEV (reference sequence). Here the CDR3 reads CASSPRQGSGVNTEAFF. The CDR3 DNA reads as TGTGCCAGCAGTCCGCGACAGGGCAGTGGGGTGAACACTGAAGCTTTCTTT.

This sequence joins TRBV7-9 and TRBJ1-4, with D hard to call. The CDR3 runs to 15 residues. Per the germline V gene, CDR1 is SEHNR and CDR2 is FQNEAQ (reference sequence). V was clipped by 2 bases and J by 8 bases, with 15 bases between them. The CDR3 DNA reads TGTGCCAGCAGCTTACGCGGAGGGCTCGGGGAAAAACTGTTTTTT. It encodes CASSLRGGLGEKLFF. The full variable domain, with the rest looked up from reference TRBV7-9 and TRBJ1-4, is DTGVSQNPRHKITKRGQNVTFRCDPISEHNRLYWYRQTLGQGPEFLTYFQNEAQLEKSRLLSDRFSAERPKGSFSTLEIQRTEQGDSAMYLCASSLRGGLGEKLFFGSGTQLSVL.

This clone occurred a few times. The genes are TRBV14 and TRBJ2-3, with a possible D match to TRBD2 (5 bases). The CDR3 length is 15 residues. Trimming took 2 bases from V and 3 from J, leaving 12 bases between them. Germline CDR1 reads SGHDN; CDR2 reads FVKESK. The CDR3 DNA reads as TGTGCCAGCAGCCAATTGGTCGGGGTTACAGATACGCAGTATTTT. Its translation: CASSQLVGVTDTQYF.

This sequence joins TRBV27 and TRBJ1-5; weak D call: TRBD1 (6 bases). V lost 4 bases and J 4 bases, leaving 17 bases between the germline ends. From germline, CDR1 is MNHEY and CDR2 SMNVEV (reference sequence). CDR3 size: 16 residues. CDR3 DNA sequence: TGTGCCAGCAGTTCATTAACAGGGAGCCGGAATCAGCCCCAGCATTTT. Protein product: CASSSLTGSRNQPQHF.

The chain has TRBV30 and TRBJ2-3; 9 nucleotides line up with TRBD1. The CDR3 spans 14 residues. V trimming: 3 bases; J trimming: 0 bases; junction bases outside the gene matches: 1. Germline assignment: CDR1 GTSNPN and CDR2 SVGIG (reference sequence). The DNA of the CDR3 is TGTGCCTGGAGGGGGACAGGGAGCACAGATACGCAGTATTTT. Translated: CAWRGTGSTDTQYF.

This chain uses TRBV7-3 with TRBJ2-7, with D possibly being TRBD1 (5 bases). V lost 4 bases to trimming and J lost 0 bases, with 7 bases between them. The length of the CDR3 is 13 residues. CDR1 and CDR2 from the germline V gene are SGHTA and FQGTGA. The CDR3 DNA is TGTGCCAGCAGCTCAGGGCCCTCCTACGAGCAGTACTTC. Its translation is CASSSGPSYEQYF.

The chain is built from TRBV5-1 and TRBJ2-7; D may correspond to TRBD1 or TRBD2 (5 bases each). CDR3 length: 9 residues. CDR1 SGHRS and CDR2 YFSETQ come from the germline V gene. For the CDR3, the DNA is TGCGCCAGCCCAACGGGACGGACGGTA. Translation: CASPTGRTV.

Concerning this clone itself: Within the sample, other DNA sequences also encode this same CDR3. The chain links TRBV5-1 to TRBJ2-7; 8 nucleotides line up with TRBD2. Germline values: CDR1 SGHRS, CDR2 YFSETQ. The junction had 2 bases not matched to a gene; V was cut back by 0 bases and J by 0 bases. CDR3 length: 15 residues. CDR3 nucleotide sequence: TGCGCCAGCAGCTTGGTAGCGGGGAGCTCCTACGAGCAGTACTTC. It specifies CASSLVAGSSYEQYF.

This clone was seen only a few times. This sequence joins TRBV29-1 and TRBJ2-4, with 8 bases aligning to TRBD2. J gave up 4 bases and V 0 bases, and 5 bases lay outside the gene matches. Germline CDR1 and CDR2: SQVTM and ANQGSEA. The CDR3 loop spans 15 amino acids. CDR3 in amino acids: CSVEDTGGSKNIQYF. As DNA, the CDR3 is TGCAGCGTTGAAGACACGGGGGGGTCAAAAAACATTCAGTACTTC.

This chain links TRBV14 with TRBJ2-7; D is unresolved. V was shortened by 0 bases and J by 10 bases, with 16 bases between the two germline ends. This CDR3 has 14 amino acids. Germline values: CDR1 SGHDN, CDR2 FVKESK. The CDR3 is CASSQDQVRRRQYF. In DNA form, the CDR3 reads TGTGCCAGCAGCCAAGATCAGGTTCGTCGTAGACAGTACTTC.